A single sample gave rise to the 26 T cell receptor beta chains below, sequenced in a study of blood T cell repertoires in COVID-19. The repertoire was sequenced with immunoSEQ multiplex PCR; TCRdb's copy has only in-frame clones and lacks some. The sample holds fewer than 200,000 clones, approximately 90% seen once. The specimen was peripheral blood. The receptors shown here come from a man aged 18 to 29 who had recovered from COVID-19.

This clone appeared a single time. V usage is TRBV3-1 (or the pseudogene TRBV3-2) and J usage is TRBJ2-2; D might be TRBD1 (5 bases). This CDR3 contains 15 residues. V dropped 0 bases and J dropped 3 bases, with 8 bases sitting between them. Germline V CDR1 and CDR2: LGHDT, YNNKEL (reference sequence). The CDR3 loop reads CASSQELRDTGELFF. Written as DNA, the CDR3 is TGTGCCAGCAGCCAAGAGCTCAGGGACACCGGGGAGCTGTTTTTT.

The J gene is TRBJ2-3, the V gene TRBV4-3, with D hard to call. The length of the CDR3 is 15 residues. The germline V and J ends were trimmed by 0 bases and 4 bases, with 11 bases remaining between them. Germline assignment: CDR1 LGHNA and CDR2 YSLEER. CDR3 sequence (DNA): TGCGCCAGCAGCCAAGATCGGTCCGCGGCAGATACGCAGTATTTT. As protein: CASSQDRSAADTQYF.

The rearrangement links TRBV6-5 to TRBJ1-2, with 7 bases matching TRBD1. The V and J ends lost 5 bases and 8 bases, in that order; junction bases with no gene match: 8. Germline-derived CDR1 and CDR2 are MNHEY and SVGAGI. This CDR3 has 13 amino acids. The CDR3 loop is CASSPRLGQGYTF. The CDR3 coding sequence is TGTGCCAGCAGTCCCCGGCTGGGACAGGGCTACACCTTC.

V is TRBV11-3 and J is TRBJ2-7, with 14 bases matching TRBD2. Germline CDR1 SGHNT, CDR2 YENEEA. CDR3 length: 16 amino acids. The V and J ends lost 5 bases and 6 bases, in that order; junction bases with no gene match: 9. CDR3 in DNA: TGTGCCAGCAGCAAGGGGGGACTAGCGGGAGTAGCCGAGCAGTACTTC. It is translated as CASSKGGLAGVAEQYF.

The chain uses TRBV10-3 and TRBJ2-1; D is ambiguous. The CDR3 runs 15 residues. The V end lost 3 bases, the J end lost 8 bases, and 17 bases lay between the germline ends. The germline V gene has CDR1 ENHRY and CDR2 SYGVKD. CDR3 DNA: TGTGCCATCAGTGATGGGCGTTGGATTATGGATGAGCAGTTCTTC. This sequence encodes CAISDGRWIMDEQFF.

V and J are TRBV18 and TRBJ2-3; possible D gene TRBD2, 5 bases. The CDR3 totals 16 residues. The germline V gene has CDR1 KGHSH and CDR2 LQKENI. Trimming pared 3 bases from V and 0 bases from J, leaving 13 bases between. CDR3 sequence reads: CASSPARRHSTDTQYF. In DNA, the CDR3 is TGTGCCAGCTCACCCGCCCGGAGGCACAGCACAGATACGCAGTATTTT.

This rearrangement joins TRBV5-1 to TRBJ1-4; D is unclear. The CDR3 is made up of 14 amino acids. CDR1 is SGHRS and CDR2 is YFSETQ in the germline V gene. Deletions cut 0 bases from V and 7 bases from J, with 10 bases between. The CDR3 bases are TGCGCCAGCAGCTTGGCTCGCGAGGGTGAAAAACTGTTTTTT. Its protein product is CASSLAREGEKLFF.

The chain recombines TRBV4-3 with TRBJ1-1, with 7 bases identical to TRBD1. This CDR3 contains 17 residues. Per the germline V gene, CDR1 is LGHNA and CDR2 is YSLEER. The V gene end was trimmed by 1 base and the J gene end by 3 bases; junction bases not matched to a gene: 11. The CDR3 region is CASSQGAGGGAYTEAFF. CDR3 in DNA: TGCGCCAGCAGCCAAGGAGCCGGAGGGGGCGCTTACACTGAAGCTTTCTTT.

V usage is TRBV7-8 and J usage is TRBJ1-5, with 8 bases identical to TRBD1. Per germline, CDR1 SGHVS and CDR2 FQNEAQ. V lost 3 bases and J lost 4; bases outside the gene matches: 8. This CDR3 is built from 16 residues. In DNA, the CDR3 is TGTGCCAGCAGCTTTCACGGACAGGGACCGAATCAGCCCCAGCATTTT. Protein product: CASSFHGQGPNQPQHF.

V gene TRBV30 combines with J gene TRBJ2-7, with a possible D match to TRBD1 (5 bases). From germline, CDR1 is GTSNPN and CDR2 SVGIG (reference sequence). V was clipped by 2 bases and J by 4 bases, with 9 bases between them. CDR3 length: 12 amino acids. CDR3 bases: TGTGCCTGGAGTCAGGGTACTTACGAGCAGTACTTC. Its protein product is CAWSQGTYEQYF. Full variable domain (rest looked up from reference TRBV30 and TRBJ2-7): SQTIHQWPATLVQPVGSPLSLECTVEGTSNPNLYWYRQAAGRGLQLLFYSVGIGQISSEVPQNLSASRPQDRQFILSSKKLLLSDSGFYLCAWSQGTYEQYFGPGTRLTVT.

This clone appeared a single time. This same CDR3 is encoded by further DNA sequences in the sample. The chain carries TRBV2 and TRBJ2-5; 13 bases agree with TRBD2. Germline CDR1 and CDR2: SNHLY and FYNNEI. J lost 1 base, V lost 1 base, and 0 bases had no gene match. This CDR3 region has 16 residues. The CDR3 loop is CASSEGLAGGQETQYF. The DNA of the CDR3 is TGTGCCAGCAGTGAAGGACTAGCGGGAGGCCAAGAGACCCAGTACTTC.

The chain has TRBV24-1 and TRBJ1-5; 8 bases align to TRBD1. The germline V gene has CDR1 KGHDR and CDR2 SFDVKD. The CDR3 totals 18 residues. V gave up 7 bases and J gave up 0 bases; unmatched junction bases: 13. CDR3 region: CATRSAGQDAYSNQPQHF. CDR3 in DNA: TGTGCCACCAGATCGGCGGGACAGGACGCTTATAGCAATCAGCCCCAGCATTTT.

CDR3 amino acids: CASSVIDRDPMNTEAFF. DNA of the CDR3: TGTGCCAGCAGTGTCATAGACAGGGACCCAATGAACACTGAAGCTTTCTTT. J is TRBJ1-1 and V is TRBV6-1, with 7 bases lining up with TRBD1. CDR1 and CDR2 (germline): MNHNS, SASEGT. Losses at the gene ends were 4 bases for V and 0 bases for J; bases not matched to a gene: 11. The CDR3 contains 17 residues.

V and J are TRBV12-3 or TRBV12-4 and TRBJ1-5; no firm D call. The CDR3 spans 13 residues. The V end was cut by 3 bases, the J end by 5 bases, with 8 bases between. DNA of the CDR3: TGTGCCAGCAGTTTCACAGCCGATCAGCCCCAGCATTTT. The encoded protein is CASSFTADQPQHF.

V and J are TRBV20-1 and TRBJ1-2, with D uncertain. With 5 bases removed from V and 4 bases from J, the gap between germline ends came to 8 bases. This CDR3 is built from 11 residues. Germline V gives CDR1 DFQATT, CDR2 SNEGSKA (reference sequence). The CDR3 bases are TGCAGTGCTTGGGCGAGCTATGGCTACACCTTC. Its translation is CSAWASYGYTF.

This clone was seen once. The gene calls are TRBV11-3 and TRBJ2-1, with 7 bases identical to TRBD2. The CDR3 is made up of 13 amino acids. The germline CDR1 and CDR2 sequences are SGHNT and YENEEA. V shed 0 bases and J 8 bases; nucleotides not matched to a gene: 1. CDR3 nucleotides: TGTGCCAGCAGCTTAGATCGGGGGGATGAGCAGTTCTTC. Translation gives CASSLDRGDEQFF.

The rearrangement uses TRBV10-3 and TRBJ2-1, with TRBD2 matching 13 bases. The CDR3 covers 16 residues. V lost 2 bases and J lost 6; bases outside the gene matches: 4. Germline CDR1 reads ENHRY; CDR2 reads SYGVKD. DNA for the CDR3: TGTGCCATCAGTGAGCGGGGACTAGCGGGATCCAATGAGCAGTTCTTC. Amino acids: CAISERGLAGSNEQFF.

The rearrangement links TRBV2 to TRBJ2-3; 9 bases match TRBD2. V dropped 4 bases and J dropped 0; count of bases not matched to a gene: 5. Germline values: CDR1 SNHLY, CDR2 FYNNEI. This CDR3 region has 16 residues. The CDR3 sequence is CASSGWTSASTDTQYF. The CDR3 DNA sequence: TGTGCCAGCAGTGGATGGACTAGCGCAAGCACAGATACGCAGTATTTT.

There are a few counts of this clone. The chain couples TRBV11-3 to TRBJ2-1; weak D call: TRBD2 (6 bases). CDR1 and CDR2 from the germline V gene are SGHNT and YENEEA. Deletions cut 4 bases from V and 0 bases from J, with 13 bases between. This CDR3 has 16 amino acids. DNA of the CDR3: TGTGCCAGCAGCTCCGGGACTCCACCCTCCTACAATGAGCAGTTCTTC. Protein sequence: CASSSGTPPSYNEQFF.

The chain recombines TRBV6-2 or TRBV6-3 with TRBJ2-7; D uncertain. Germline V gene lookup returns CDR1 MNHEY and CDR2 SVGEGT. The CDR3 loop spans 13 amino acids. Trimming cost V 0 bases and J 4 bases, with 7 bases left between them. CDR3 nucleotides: TGTGCCAGCAGTTACTCTCTCGGGTACGAGCAGTACTTC. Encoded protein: CASSYSLGYEQYF.

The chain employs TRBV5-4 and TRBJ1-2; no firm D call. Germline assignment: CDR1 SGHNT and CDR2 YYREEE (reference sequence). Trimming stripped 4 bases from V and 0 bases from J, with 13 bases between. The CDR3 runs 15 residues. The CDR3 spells CASSPSGVANYGYTF. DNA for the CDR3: TGTGCCAGCAGCCCCTCCGGAGTGGCTAACTATGGCTACACCTTC.

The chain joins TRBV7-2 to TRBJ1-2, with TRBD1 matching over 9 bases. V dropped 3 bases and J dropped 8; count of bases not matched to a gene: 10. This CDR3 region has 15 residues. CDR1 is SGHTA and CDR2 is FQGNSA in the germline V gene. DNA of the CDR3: TGTGCCAGCAGCTTGAGACAGGGGGGCATCGAGGGCTACACCTTC. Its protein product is CASSLRQGGIEGYTF.

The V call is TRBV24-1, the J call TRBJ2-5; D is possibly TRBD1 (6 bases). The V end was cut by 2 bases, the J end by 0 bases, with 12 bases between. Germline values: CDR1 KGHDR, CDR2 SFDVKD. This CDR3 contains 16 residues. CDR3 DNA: TGTGCCACCAGTGATTACGGACAGACCTACCAAGAGACCCAGTACTTC. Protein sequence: CATSDYGQTYQETQYF.

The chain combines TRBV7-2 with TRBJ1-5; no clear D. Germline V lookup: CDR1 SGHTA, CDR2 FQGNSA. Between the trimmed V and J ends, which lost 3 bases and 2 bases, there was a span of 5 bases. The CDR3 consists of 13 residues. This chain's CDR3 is CASSFEGNQPQHF. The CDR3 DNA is TGTGCCAGCAGCTTCGAGGGCAATCAGCCCCAGCATTTT.

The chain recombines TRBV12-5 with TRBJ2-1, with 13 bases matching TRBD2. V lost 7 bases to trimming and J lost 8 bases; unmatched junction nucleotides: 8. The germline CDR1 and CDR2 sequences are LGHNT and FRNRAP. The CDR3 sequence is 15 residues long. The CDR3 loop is CASAPGLAGEDEQFF. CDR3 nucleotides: TGTGCTAGTGCCCCCGGACTAGCGGGAGAAGATGAGCAGTTCTTC.

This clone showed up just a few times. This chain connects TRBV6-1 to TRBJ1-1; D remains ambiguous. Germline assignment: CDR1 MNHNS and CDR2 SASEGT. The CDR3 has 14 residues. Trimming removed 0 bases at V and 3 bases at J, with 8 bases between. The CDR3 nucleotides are TGTGCCAGCAGTGAAGCGGGCGGGTACACTGAAGCTTTCTTT. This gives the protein CASSEAGGYTEAFF.